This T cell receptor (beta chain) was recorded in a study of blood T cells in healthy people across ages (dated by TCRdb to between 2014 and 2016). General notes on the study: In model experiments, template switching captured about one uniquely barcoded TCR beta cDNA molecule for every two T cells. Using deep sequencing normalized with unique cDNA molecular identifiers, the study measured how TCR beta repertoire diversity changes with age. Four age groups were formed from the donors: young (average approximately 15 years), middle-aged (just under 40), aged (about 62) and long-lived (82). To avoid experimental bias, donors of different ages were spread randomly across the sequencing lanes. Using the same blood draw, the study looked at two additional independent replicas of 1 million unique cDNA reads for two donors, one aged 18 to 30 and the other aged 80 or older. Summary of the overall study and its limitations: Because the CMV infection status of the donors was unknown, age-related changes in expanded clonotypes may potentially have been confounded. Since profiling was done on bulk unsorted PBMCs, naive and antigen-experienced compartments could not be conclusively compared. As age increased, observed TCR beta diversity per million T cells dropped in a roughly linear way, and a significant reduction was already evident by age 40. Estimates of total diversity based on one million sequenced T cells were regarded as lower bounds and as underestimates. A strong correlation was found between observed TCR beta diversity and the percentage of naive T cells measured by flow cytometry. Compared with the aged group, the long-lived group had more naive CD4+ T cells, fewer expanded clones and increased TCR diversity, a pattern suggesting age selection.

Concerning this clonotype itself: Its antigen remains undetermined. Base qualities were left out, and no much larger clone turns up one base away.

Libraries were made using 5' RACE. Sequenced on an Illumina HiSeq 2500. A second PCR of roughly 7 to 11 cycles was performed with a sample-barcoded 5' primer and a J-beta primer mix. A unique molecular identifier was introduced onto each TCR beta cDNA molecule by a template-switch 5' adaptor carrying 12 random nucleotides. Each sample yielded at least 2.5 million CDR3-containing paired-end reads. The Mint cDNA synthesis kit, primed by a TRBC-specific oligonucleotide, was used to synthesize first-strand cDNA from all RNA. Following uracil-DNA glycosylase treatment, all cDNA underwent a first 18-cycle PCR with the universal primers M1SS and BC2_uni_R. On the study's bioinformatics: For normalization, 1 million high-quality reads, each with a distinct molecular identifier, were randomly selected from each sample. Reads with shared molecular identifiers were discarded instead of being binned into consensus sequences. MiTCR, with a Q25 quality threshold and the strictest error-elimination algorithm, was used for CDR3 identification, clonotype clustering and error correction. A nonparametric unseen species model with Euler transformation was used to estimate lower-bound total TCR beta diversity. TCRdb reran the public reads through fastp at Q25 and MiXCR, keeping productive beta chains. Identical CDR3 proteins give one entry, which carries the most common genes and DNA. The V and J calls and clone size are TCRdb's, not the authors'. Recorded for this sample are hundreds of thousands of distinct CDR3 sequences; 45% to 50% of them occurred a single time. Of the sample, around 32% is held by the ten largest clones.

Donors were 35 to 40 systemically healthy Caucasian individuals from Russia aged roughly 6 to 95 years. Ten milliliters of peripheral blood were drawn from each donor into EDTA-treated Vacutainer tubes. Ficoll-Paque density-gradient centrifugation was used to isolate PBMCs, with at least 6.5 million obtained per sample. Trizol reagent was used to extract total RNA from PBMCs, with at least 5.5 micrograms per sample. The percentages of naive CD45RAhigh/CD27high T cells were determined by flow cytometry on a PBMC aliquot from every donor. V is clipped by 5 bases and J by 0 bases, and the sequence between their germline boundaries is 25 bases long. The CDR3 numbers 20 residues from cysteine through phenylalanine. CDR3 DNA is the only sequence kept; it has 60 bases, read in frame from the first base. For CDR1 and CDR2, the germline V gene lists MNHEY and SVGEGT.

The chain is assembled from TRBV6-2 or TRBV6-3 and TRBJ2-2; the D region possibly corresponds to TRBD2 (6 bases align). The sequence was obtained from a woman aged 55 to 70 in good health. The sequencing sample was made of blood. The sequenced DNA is TGTGCCAGCAGTCGCCTTCGGAGGGCCGGTCGAAACGCGAACACCGGGGAGCTGTTTTTT. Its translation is CASSRLRRAGRNANTGELFF.